The 3 T cell receptor beta chains below were found in one sample sequenced in a study of T cell repertoires in ileal Crohn's disease. Repertoires were generated with immunoSEQ multiplex PCR, while TCRdb's copy carries only in-frame clones and drops some. The data hold some 4,000 clones, with roughly two thirds observed a single time. Time point meaning: proximal margin of the surgical specimen (macroscopically non-inflamed). Specimen: ileal tissue. Source of these receptors: an adult with Crohn's disease.

The genes are TRBV5-1 and TRBJ2-5; 12 positions match TRBD1. The J segment lost 4 bases and the V segment lost 4 bases, leaving 14 bases of the junction unmatched. CDR3 size: 18 residues. Germline lookup yields CDR1 SGHRS and CDR2 YFSETQ. This CDR3 is CASSPAASGQGARETQYF. The CDR3 DNA reads as TGCGCCAGCAGCCCGGCTGCCTCGGGACAGGGGGCTCGAGAGACCCAGTACTTC. The full variable domain, completed using reference TRBV5-1 and TRBJ2-5, is KAGVTQTPRYLIKTRGQQVTLSCSPISGHRSVSWYQQTPGQGLQFLFEYFSETQRNKGNFPGRFSGRQFSNSRSEMNVSTLELGDSALYLCASSPAASGQGARETQYFGPGTRLLVL.

In regard to this clone: Relative to the germline gene, one junction end is altered; a read error may explain this. V is TRBV9 and J is TRBJ2-3; D might be TRBD1 (6 bases). From germline, CDR1 is SGDLS and CDR2 YYNGEE. The CDR3 length is 15 residues. CDR3 sequence: CAGSTRQASTDTQYF. DNA of the CDR3: TGTGCCGGCAGCACTCGACAGGCTAGCACAGATACGCAGTATTTT.

The chain combines TRBV7-9 with TRBJ1-1; D is undetermined. The CDR3 extends over 14 amino acids. Germline assignment: CDR1 SEHNR and CDR2 FQNEAQ (reference sequence). V shed 7 bases and J shed 1 base, with 13 bases lying between them. The CDR3 DNA follows: TGTGCCAGCATCTCACCGGGCGGGAACACTGAAGCTTTCTTT. The encoded protein is CASISPGGNTEAFF. Complete variable domain (other parts from reference TRBV7-9 and TRBJ1-1): DTGVSQNPRHKITKRGQNVTFRCDPISEHNRLYWYRQTLGQGPEFLTYFQNEAQLEKSRLLSDRFSAERPKGSFSTLEIQRTEQGDSAMYLCASISPGGNTEAFFGQGTRLTVV.